Presented here are 15 T cell receptor beta chains from one specimen sequenced in a study of T cells in Graves' hyperthyroidism and ophthalmopathy. There were TCR beta CDR3 regions amplified from RNA transcripts. When the TCR CDR3 underwent first-round RT-PCR, the HTBI primer set was used. MiXCR, run by TCRdb on the multiplex PCR reads, gives a single entry per CDR3 protein. The profile shows more than 650,000 distinct CDR3 sequences, approximately 15% of them singletons. Sequenced input: blood. These receptors were collected from a woman between 18 and 29 years old with Graves' hyperthyroidism.

This chain joins TRBV30 and TRBJ2-1; D unclear. V lost 1 base and J 4 bases, leaving 8 bases between the germline ends. This CDR3 spans 13 amino acids. Per germline, CDR1 GTSNPN and CDR2 SVGIG (reference sequence). The CDR3 protein is CAWSGGYYNEQFF. Written as DNA, the CDR3 is TGTGCCTGGAGTGGAGGCTATTACAATGAGCAGTTCTTC.

At least ten counts were recorded for this clonotype. The V gene is TRBV12-5, the J gene TRBJ2-3; 8 nucleotides match TRBD2. Per germline, CDR1 LGHNT and CDR2 FRNRAP. With V trimmed by 2 bases and J by 6 bases, 7 bases remained unmatched. This CDR3 comprises 15 residues. CDR3 region: CASGLSGSGVDTQYF. The DNA for the CDR3 is TGTGCTAGTGGTTTGAGCGGGAGTGGAGTGGATACGCAGTATTTT.

The table lists this clonotype with a few counts. The chain carries TRBV19 and TRBJ2-1; TRBD2 matches 15 bases. CDR3 length: 18 amino acids. CDR1 and CDR2 from the germline V gene are LNHDA and SQIVND (reference sequence). The junction had 9 bases not matched to a gene; V was cut back by 2 bases and J by 7 bases. In nucleotides, the CDR3 is TGTGCCAGTAGTATAAGCTGGACTAGCGGGAGGGTGGGTAATGAGCAGTTCTTC. Translated: CASSISWTSGRVGNEQFF. The complete variable domain, with remaining parts taken from reference TRBV19 and TRBJ2-1, reads DGGITQSPKYLFRKEGQNVTLSCEQNLNHDAMYWYRQDPGQGLRLIYYSQIVNDFQKGDIAEGYSVSREKKESFPLTVTSAQKNPTAFYLCASSISWTSGRVGNEQFFGPGTRLTVL.

This clonotype appeared many times. The chain combines TRBV20-1 with TRBJ1-1; D is unresolved. The CDR3 is 13 amino acids. V shed 3 bases and J shed 1 base, with 9 bases lying between them. Germline V lookup: CDR1 DFQATT, CDR2 SNEGSKA (reference sequence). The CDR3 DNA sequence: TGCAGTGCTAGTACTTTAGCGAACACTGAAGCTTTCTTT. Protein product: CSASTLANTEAFF.

This clonotype showed up many times. The V call is TRBV2, the J call TRBJ2-7; D not certain. Looked up from germline, CDR1 is SNHLY and CDR2 is FYNNEI. This CDR3 is built from 13 residues. V was cut by 4 bases and J by 8 bases, with 15 bases left in between. DNA of the CDR3: TGTGCCAGCAGTGCTCGAACGGTCCCGAAGCAGTACTTC. It encodes CASSARTVPKQYF.

In its sample, this clonotype was seen many times. The rearrangement joins TRBV4-1 to TRBJ1-5; D might be TRBD1 (5 bases). The CDR3 has 16 residues. CDR1 MGHRA and CDR2 YSYEKL come from the germline V gene. V was clipped by 4 bases and J by 0 bases, with 13 bases between them. The CDR3 here is CASSLGEGFSNQPQHF. CDR3 in DNA: TGCGCCAGCAGCCTTGGCGAGGGGTTTAGCAATCAGCCCCAGCATTTT.

The sample holds a few counts of this clonotype. The chain joins TRBV28 to TRBJ2-4, with 7 bases matching TRBD1. The germline V gene encodes CDR1 MDHEN and CDR2 SYDVKM. Unmatched junction bases numbered 7, after V lost 3 bases and J lost 8 bases. CDR3 length: 14 amino acids. CDR3: CASSLLTGTDIQYF. Written as DNA, the CDR3 is TGTGCCAGCAGTTTGTTGACAGGGACGGACATTCAGTACTTC.

The chain recombines TRBV27 with TRBJ2-1; 10 nucleotides align to TRBD2. From germline, CDR1 is MNHEY and CDR2 SMNVEV (reference sequence). The CDR3 spans 16 residues. V lost 11 bases and J lost 6; bases outside the gene matches: 16. The CDR3 nucleotides are TGTGCCGCCAGCAACCGGCAGCGGGAGGGCCTCAATGAGCAGTTCTTC. This translates into CAASNRQREGLNEQFF.

At least ten counts were recorded for this clonotype. This chain links TRBV11-2 with TRBJ1-1; D not resolved. The CDR3 totals 13 residues. The germline V and J ends were trimmed by 4 bases and 0 bases, with 6 bases remaining between them. In germline, CDR1 is SGHAT, CDR2 FQNNGV. CDR3 DNA: TGTGCCAGCAGCTCGAGATTGAACACTGAAGCTTTCTTT. Amino acid sequence: CASSSRLNTEAFF.

The rearrangement links TRBV15 to TRBJ2-5; 7 positions agree with TRBD1. This CDR3 is built from 16 residues. V was clipped by 1 base and J by 3 bases; unmatched bases: 8. CDR1 is LNHNV, CDR2 YYDKDF, per germline (reference sequence). The CDR3 region has the DNA TGTGCCACCAGCAGAGGACAGGGACACGGAGAAGAGACCCAGTACTTC. Translation: CATSRGQGHGEETQYF.

At least ten counts were recorded for this clonotype. The V call is TRBV30, the J call TRBJ1-2; D is perhaps TRBD1 (5 bases). V was cut by 1 base and J by 4 bases, with 22 bases left in between. This CDR3 is 17 amino acids long. Germline V gene lookup returns CDR1 GTSNPN and CDR2 SVGIG (reference sequence). The CDR3 nucleotides read TGTGCCTGGAGTGCCCCTCCTCCGGGGGACTACGGCTATGGCTACACCTTC. Protein: CAWSAPPPGDYGYGYTF.

The chain links TRBV7-9 to TRBJ2-2; a possible D gene is TRBD2 (5 bases). The CDR3 is 13 amino acids. Germline loops: CDR1 SEHNR, CDR2 FQNEAQ (reference sequence). Trimming took 9 bases from V and 6 from J, leaving 14 bases between them. CDR3 in DNA: TGTGCCAGTAAGGACCGGGGTGCCGGGGAGCTGTTTTTT. Protein product: CASKDRGAGELFF.

The chain links TRBV29-1 to TRBJ2-4; 9 nucleotides agree with TRBD2. This CDR3 region has 15 residues. Losses at the gene ends were 0 bases for V and 6 bases for J; bases not matched to a gene: 6. CDR1 and CDR2 (germline): SQVTM, ANQGSEA. The CDR3 region has the DNA TGCAGCGTTGAAGATAGCGGGAGCTGGGCAAACATTCAGTACTTC. It codes for CSVEDSGSWANIQYF.

This clonotype was observed a handful of times. The rearrangement links TRBV20-1 to TRBJ2-7, with D possibly being TRBD1 or TRBD2 (5 bases each). Trimming pared 3 bases from V and 3 bases from J, leaving 18 bases between. Germline values: CDR1 DFQATT, CDR2 SNEGSKA (reference sequence). The CDR3 length is 15 residues. CDR3 nucleotides: TGCAGTGCTAGCAAGTCCGGGACGCCCCTCTACGAGCAGTACTTC. Translation: CSASKSGTPLYEQYF.

This clonotype showed up many times. This chain connects TRBV7-9 to TRBJ1-1; 8 positions agree with TRBD1. V dropped 3 bases and J dropped 8; count of bases not matched to a gene: 8. Germline loops: CDR1 SEHNR, CDR2 FQNEAQ (reference sequence). The CDR3 contains 14 residues. CDR3 region: CASSLETGVDEAFF. The DNA for the CDR3 is TGTGCCAGCAGCTTGGAGACAGGGGTGGACGAAGCTTTCTTT.